The rows below give T cell receptor beta chains drawn from one sample of a study of control samples from healthy donors and cancer patients. Profiled with immunoSEQ multiplex PCR; TCRdb holds only in-frame clones, not every one. Here the sample spans fewer than 95,000 clones, about 83% being singletons. Input material: blood. The receptors derive from a woman in her 40s in good health. Both conserved end residues are part of each CDR3. The D gene is left open where the match is weak. The size of a clone is reported for some rows only, either as once, few or many, or as a class for expanded clones.

few	TRBJ1-2	TRBV24-1	-	CATSDQAYGYTF	TGTGCCACCAGTGACCAGGCCTATGGCTACACCTTC
-	TRBJ1-1	TRBV27	TRBD1	CASSLAATGDTEAFF	TGTGCCAGCAGTTTAGCGGCGACAGGGGACACTGAAGCTTTCTTT
-	TRBJ1-2	TRBV3-1/TRBV3-2	-	CASSQDAGPNGYTF	TGTGCCAGCAGCCAAGACGCAGGGCCGAATGGCTACACCTTC
few	TRBJ2-6	TRBV18	-	CASSLPVPSGANVLTF	TGTGCCAGCTCACTCCCCGTTCCCTCTGGGGCCAACGTCCTGACTTTC
-	TRBJ2-1	TRBV7-2	-	CASGGSYNEQFF	TGTGCCAGCGGGGGGTCCTACAATGAGCAGTTCTTC
-	TRBJ2-2	TRBV30	-	CAWKQGMTGELFF	TGTGCCTGGAAACAGGGCATGACCGGGGAGCTGTTTTTT
once	TRBJ2-7	TRBV5-1	TRBD2	CASSWGDSGTSGAYEQYF	TGCGCCAGCAGCTGGGGAGACTCCGGGACTAGCGGGGCCTACGAGCAGTACTTC
-	TRBJ2-5	TRBV29-1	-	CSVKSGGSRQETQYF	TGCAGCGTTAAGAGTGGGGGGAGTCGCCAAGAGACCCAGTACTTC
-	TRBJ1-1	TRBV9	-	CASSADTEAFF	TGTGCCAGCAGCGCCGACACTGAAGCTTTCTTT
-	TRBJ1-3	TRBV25-1	TRBD1	CASSALGTGTSGNTIYF	TGTGCCAGCAGTGCTCTTGGGACAGGTACCTCTGGAAACACCATATATTTT
-	TRBJ1-4	TRBV5-5	-	CASSLDPIATNEKLFF	TGTGCCAGCAGCTTGGATCCGATTGCAACTAATGAAAAACTGTTTTTT
-	TRBJ1-3	TRBV5-6	-	CASSLGPVFGSGNTIYF	TGTGCCAGCAGCTTGGGTCCAGTTTTCGGCTCTGGAAACACCATATATTTT
once	TRBJ2-1	TRBV24-1	TRBD1	CATSDIRGRYNEQFF	TGTGCCACCAGTGATATTAGGGGGCGATACAATGAGCAGTTCTTC
-	TRBJ2-2	TRBV30	-	CAWSLNTGELFF	TGTGCCTGGAGTTTAAACACCGGGGAGCTGTTTTTT
once	TRBJ1-2	TRBV30	-	CAWSPGPGSYTF	TGTGCCTGGAGCCCGGGACCTGGCAGCTACACCTTC
-	TRBJ1-4	TRBV3-1/TRBV3-2	-	CASSQEFGGPITTNEKLFF	TGTGCCAGCAGCCAAGAATTTGGAGGGCCGATAACAACTAATGAAAAACTGTTTTTT
-	TRBJ2-7	TRBV7-2	-	CASSLGSGNYEQYF	TGTGCCAGCAGCTTAGGGTCGGGGAACTACGAGCAGTACTTC
-	TRBJ2-2	TRBV18	-	CASSPPGTRYNTGELFF	TGTGCCAGCTCACCACCTGGGACACGCTATAACACCGGGGAGCTGTTTTTT
-	TRBJ1-5	TRBV30	TRBD1	CAWSVRGQGVNQPQHF	TGTGCCTGGAGTGTACGTGGACAGGGAGTCAATCAGCCCCAGCATTTT
-	TRBJ2-1	TRBV7-9	TRBD1	CASSWTGLYNEQFF	TGTGCCAGCAGCTGGACAGGGCTTTACAATGAGCAGTTCTTC
-	TRBJ1-6	TRBV20-1	-	CSASGAGRRSPLHF	TGCAGTGCTAGTGGGGCAGGGCGCCGGTCACCCCTCCACTTT
-	TRBJ2-3	TRBV27	TRBD2	CASSLTPGTSGGLQDTQYF	TGTGCCAGCAGTTTAACCCCCGGGACTAGCGGGGGCCTACAGGATACGCAGTATTTT
once	TRBJ2-7	TRBV6-5	TRBD1	CATNRDSPFYEQYF	TGTGCCACCAACCGGGACAGTCCTTTCTACGAGCAGTACTTC
-	TRBJ1-3	TRBV6-5	-	CASSYTQALSGNTIYF	TGTGCCAGCAGTTACACCCAGGCACTATCTGGAAACACCATATATTTT
-	TRBJ1-4	TRBV6-6	-	CASRSRGTSEKLFF	TGTGCCAGCAGATCGCGGGGAACGAGCGAAAAACTGTTTTTT
-	TRBJ2-7	TRBV7-3	-	CASSLSGILYEQYF	TGTGCCAGCAGCTTATCGGGAATCCTCTACGAGCAGTACTTC
-	TRBJ1-6	TRBV7-2	-	CASRELGGRYNSPLHF	TGTGCCAGCAGAGAATTGGGGGGGCGGTATAATTCACCCCTCCACTTT
-	TRBJ2-3	TRBV7-2	TRBD2	CASSRTGLVADTQYF	TGTGCCAGCAGCCGTACGGGACTAGTAGCAGATACGCAGTATTTT
-	TRBJ1-1	TRBV5-5	-	CASSLLPSGEAFF	TGTGCCAGCAGCTTGTTACCTTCTGGAGAAGCTTTCTTT
-	TRBJ2-1	TRBV7-9	-	CASSLETGVQFF	TGTGCCAGCAGCTTGGAAACAGGAGTGCAGTTCTTC
medium-sized	TRBJ1-3	TRBV2	-	CASRLNSGNTIYF	TGTGCCAGTAGGCTTAACTCTGGAAACACCATATATTTT
once	TRBJ1-1	TRBV29-1	TRBD1	CSVARQGATEAFF	TGCAGCGTTGCTCGACAGGGTGCCACTGAAGCTTTCTTT
-	TRBJ2-7	TRBV7-2	-	CASSLVSKYEQYF	TGTGCCAGCAGCTTAGTGTCGAAGTACGAGCAGTACTTC
-	TRBJ2-2	TRBV9	TRBD1	CASSVDYRGRTGELFF	TGTGCCAGCAGCGTAGACTACAGGGGGCGGACCGGGGAGCTGTTTTTT
few	TRBJ1-1	TRBV18	-	CASSPAGTTEAFF	TGTGCCAGCTCACCGGCAGGAACCACTGAAGCTTTCTTT
-	TRBJ1-2	TRBV24-1	-	CATSDTGPGSNYGYTF	TGTGCCACCAGTGATACGGGCCCGGGCAGTAACTATGGCTACACCTTC
-	TRBJ1-2	TRBV29-1	-	CSVDGQGKSGYTF	TGCAGCGTTGACGGGCAGGGAAAGAGCGGCTACACCTTC
-	TRBJ1-1	TRBV11-3	-	CASRLNDRGDTEAFF	TGTGCCAGCAGACTAAACGACCGCGGGGACACTGAAGCTTTCTTT
-	TRBJ1-2	TRBV29-1	-	CSVEDRGSANYGYTF	TGCAGCGTTGAAGATAGAGGCAGCGCTAACTATGGCTACACCTTC
-	TRBJ2-1	TRBV4-1	TRBD2	CASSQVAGLYNEQFF	TGCGCCAGCAGCCAAGTAGCGGGACTCTACAATGAGCAGTTCTTC
-	TRBJ2-3	TRBV10-3	-	CAISGEWGVGADTQYF	TGTGCCATCAGTGGAGAATGGGGGGTAGGGGCAGATACGCAGTATTTT